This T cell receptor (beta chain) stems from a study of T cell repertoires in cytomegalovirus infection. This clonotype came up a few times. Its specificity is unknown. Regarding the study as a whole: CMV-specific TCR beta clonotypes restricted by HLA-C dominated the ex vivo response.

One entry per CDR3 protein results from TCRdb running MiXCR on the reads. The repertoire includes about 740,000 distinct CDR3 sequences, 35% to 45% of them detected once, and more than 2.5% sits in the top ten. Sequenced sample: PBMCs. This TCR was sampled from a human donor in good health (CMV status not recorded). Some clones in this sample may be carry-over from other donors' samples.

For the CDR3, the DNA is TGCAGTGCTAGAGAGAGGGGGTGGCAGTTCTTC. Translating gives CSARERGWQFF. This sequence joins TRBV20-1 and TRBJ2-1; D perhaps matches TRBD1 (6 bases). The CDR3 has 11 amino acids. CDR1 is DFQATT and CDR2 is SNEGSKA in the germline V gene (reference sequence). With 0 bases removed from V and 12 bases from J, the gap between germline ends came to 9 bases.